This T cell receptor (beta chain) stems from a study of technical replicates of blood from several donors. Trimming took 1 base from V and 3 from J, leaving 12 bases between them. There are 15 residues in the CDR3. CDR1 and CDR2 from the germline V gene are LGHNA and YSLEER. The assay was immunoSEQ multiplex PCR, and TCRdb's table has in-frame clones only and misses some. The table lists 55,000 to 60,000 clones, 90% to 95% of them singletons. This clonotype originated in a human donor in good health. Some clones in this sample may be carry-over from other donors' samples. The J gene is TRBJ1-2, the V gene TRBV4-3, with D unclear. The sequencing sample was made of PBMCs. The CDR3: CASSQGIRTHYGYTF. As DNA, the CDR3 is TGCGCCAGCAGCCAAGGAATCAGGACTCACTATGGCTACACCTTC.